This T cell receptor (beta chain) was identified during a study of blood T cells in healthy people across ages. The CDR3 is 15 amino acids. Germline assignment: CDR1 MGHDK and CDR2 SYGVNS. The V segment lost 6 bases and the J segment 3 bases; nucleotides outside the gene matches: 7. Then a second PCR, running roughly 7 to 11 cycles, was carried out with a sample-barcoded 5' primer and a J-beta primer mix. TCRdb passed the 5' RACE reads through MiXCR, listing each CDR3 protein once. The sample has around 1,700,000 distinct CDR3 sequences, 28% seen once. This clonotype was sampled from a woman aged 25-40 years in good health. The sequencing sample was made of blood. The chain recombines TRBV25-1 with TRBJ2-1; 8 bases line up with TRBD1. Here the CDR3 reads CASSPRDRNYNEQFF. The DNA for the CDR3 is TGTGCCAGCAGCCCAAGGGACAGGAACTACAATGAGCAGTTCTTC.